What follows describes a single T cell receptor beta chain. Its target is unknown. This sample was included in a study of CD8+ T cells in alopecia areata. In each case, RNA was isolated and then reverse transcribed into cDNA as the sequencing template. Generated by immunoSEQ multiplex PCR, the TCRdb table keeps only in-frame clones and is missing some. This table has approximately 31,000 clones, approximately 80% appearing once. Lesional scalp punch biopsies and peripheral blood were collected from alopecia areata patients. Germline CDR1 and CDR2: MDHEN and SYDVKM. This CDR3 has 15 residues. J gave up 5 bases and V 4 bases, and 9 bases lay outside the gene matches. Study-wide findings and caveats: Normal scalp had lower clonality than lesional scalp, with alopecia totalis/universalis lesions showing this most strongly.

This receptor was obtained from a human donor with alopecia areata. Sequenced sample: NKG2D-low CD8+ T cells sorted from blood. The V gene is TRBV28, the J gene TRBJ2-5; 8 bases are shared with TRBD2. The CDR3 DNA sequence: TGTGCCAGCAGTTCCCCCGGGACTAGAGGGGAGACCCAGTACTTC. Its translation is CASSSPGTRGETQYF.